This entry lists 18 T cell receptor beta chains sequenced from one sample in a study of cytotoxic CD8 clonotypes in ibrutinib-treated CLL (dated by TCRdb to the early 2020s). The time point label, as the study defines it: around 25 months on ibrutinib. Receptor libraries were prepared by the immunoSEQ multiplex PCR assay. In TCRdb, the immuneACCESS table is reduced to in-frame sequences with V and J assigned. These tables do not hold every clone; where another copy was compared, an unresolved V gene accounts for under half, and the others remain unexplained. This sample holds approximately 210,000 clones; approximately 72% were observed only once. The ten largest clones add up to around an eighth of the sample. The sequences come from PBMCs, collected after 24 months of ibrutinib treatment. These TCRs come from a human donor with chronic lymphocytic leukemia.

This clone was seen at least ten times. The rearrangement uses TRBV7-7 and TRBJ2-7, with 10 bases fitting TRBD1. In germline, CDR1 is SSHAT, CDR2 FNYEAQ (reference sequence). The CDR3 covers 15 residues. With V trimmed by 3 bases and J by 3 bases, 5 bases remained unmatched. The DNA of the CDR3 is TGTGCCAGCAGCTTTGGACAGGGGGACATCTACGAGCAGTACTTC. Protein product: CASSFGQGDIYEQYF.

The chain carries TRBV11-1 and TRBJ2-7; a possible D gene is TRBD2 (7 bases). Germline CDR1 SGHAT, CDR2 FQDESV (reference sequence). Trimming left V 1 base short and J 5 bases short, with 12 bases between. The CDR3 length is 14 residues. The CDR3 nucleotides read TGTGCCAGCAGCTTAGAGGGGGACTACCACGAGCAGTACTTC. Translation: CASSLEGDYHEQYF.

The CDR3 DNA sequence: TGTGCCAGCAGTTACAGGACTAGCGGGAGCTCCTACGAGCAGTACTTC. This gives the protein CASSYRTSGSSYEQYF. The V gene is TRBV27, the J gene TRBJ2-7; 13 nucleotides line up with TRBD2. From germline, CDR1 is MNHEY and CDR2 SMNVEV (reference sequence). CDR3 length: 16 amino acids. The V segment lost 4 bases and the J segment 0 bases; nucleotides outside the gene matches: 3.

The chain couples TRBV7-2 to TRBJ2-5; 9 bases match TRBD2. Trimming at V came to 7 bases and at J to 5 bases, leaving 11 bases not matched to a gene. CDR1 and CDR2 from the germline V gene are SGHTA and FQGNSA. This CDR3 has 15 residues. In nucleotides, the CDR3 is TGTGCCAGCACTCGGGTCGGCAGCGGGGGGGAGACCCAGTACTTC. It yields the protein CASTRVGSGGETQYF.

The V call is TRBV4-1, the J call TRBJ2-1, with TRBD2 matching 13 bases. CDR3 length: 20 amino acids. Germline trimming cut 6 bases from V and 0 bases from J; bases unmatched to any gene: 14. CDR1 and CDR2 from the germline V gene are MGHRA and YSYEKL. Here the CDR3 reads CASSFPGLAGDPRSYNEQFF. The CDR3, as DNA: TGCGCCAGCAGTTTTCCAGGACTAGCGGGGGACCCACGCTCCTACAATGAGCAGTTCTTC.

The chain couples TRBV5-6 to TRBJ2-1; D might be TRBD2 (6 bases). Germline CDR1 reads SGHDT; CDR2 reads YYEEEE. Trimming took 2 bases from V and 7 from J, leaving 16 bases between them. This CDR3 is 15 amino acids long. CDR3 nucleotides: TGTGCCAGCAGCTTAACGGGACTGATGGCGAATGAGCAGTTCTTC. This sequence encodes CASSLTGLMANEQFF.

The chain recombines TRBV7-9 with TRBJ2-7; weak D call: TRBD2 (5 bases). V was clipped by 5 bases and J by 4 bases, with 9 bases between them. The CDR3 is 12 amino acids. Germline values: CDR1 SEHNR, CDR2 FQNEAQ (reference sequence). This CDR3 reads CASSIREYEQYF. The CDR3 DNA follows: TGTGCCAGCAGCATAAGGGAGTACGAGCAGTACTTC.

V and J are TRBV5-1 and TRBJ2-7; 12 bases match TRBD1. The CDR3 has 12 amino acids. Trimming took 5 bases from V and 11 from J; bases not matched to a gene: 5. Germline lookup yields CDR1 SGHRS and CDR2 YFSETQ. The CDR3 loop reads CASRSGTGGKYF. DNA of the CDR3: TGCGCCAGCAGATCCGGGACAGGGGGCAAGTACTTC.

This clone came up a few times. The CDR3 is CSARVGYEQYF. CDR3 in DNA: TGCAGTGCTAGAGTGGGCTACGAGCAGTACTTC. This sequence joins TRBV20-1 and TRBJ2-7, with D hard to call. Germline V gives CDR1 DFQATT, CDR2 SNEGSKA (reference sequence). The CDR3 covers 11 residues. V lost 1 base, J lost 3 bases, and 4 bases lay in between.

The chain has TRBV2 and TRBJ2-7, with a weak D call TRBD1 (6 bases). Germline-derived CDR1 and CDR2 are SNHLY and FYNNEI. Trimming shortened V by 8 bases and J by 2 bases, and 16 bases separated the two germline ends. The CDR3 consists of 14 residues. CDR3 DNA sequence: TGTGCCAGCCGAGCCGGGACAATGACCTACGAGCAGTACTTC. Protein: CASRAGTMTYEQYF. The full variable domain, in which reference TRBV2 and TRBJ2-7 provide the parts outside the CDR3, is EPEVTQTPSHQVTQMGQEVILRCVPISNHLYFYWYRQILGQKVEFLVSFYNNEISEKSEIFDDQFSVERPDGSNFTLKIRSTKLEDSAMYFCASRAGTMTYEQYFGPGTRLTVT.

J is TRBJ2-7 and V is TRBV7-6, with unresolved D. V lost 1 base and J 3 bases, leaving 19 bases between the germline ends. Per germline, CDR1 SGHVS and CDR2 FNYEAQ. This CDR3 spans 17 amino acids. Here the CDR3 reads CASSLVFTENEHYEQYF. The CDR3 DNA reads TGTGCCAGCAGCTTAGTATTTACGGAAAACGAACACTACGAGCAGTACTTC. Full variable domain (remainder filled in from reference TRBV7-6 and TRBJ2-7): GAGVSQSPRYKVTKRGQDVALRCDPISGHVSLYWYRQALGQGPEFLTYFNYEAQQDKSGLPNDRFSAERPEGSISTLTIQRTEQRDSAMYRCASSLVFTENEHYEQYFGPGTRLTVT.

The V and J genes are TRBV4-1 and TRBJ2-7; D may be TRBD2 (5 bases). The CDR3 runs 15 residues. Looked up from germline, CDR1 is MGHRA and CDR2 is YSYEKL. V was cut by 4 bases and J by 3 bases, with 16 bases left in between. CDR3 nucleotides: TGCGCCAGCAGCCGACGACCAGTCGAGGGCTACGAGCAGTACTTC. Amino acids: CASSRRPVEGYEQYF.

The rearrangement joins TRBV10-2 to TRBJ2-7; D remains unclear. Germline V lookup: CDR1 WSHSY, CDR2 SAAADI. The length of the CDR3 is 14 residues. Trimming took 4 bases from V and 3 from J, leaving 13 bases between them. CDR3 amino acids: CASSGGAENYEQYF. As DNA, the CDR3 is TGCGCCAGCAGTGGGGGTGCCGAAAACTACGAGCAGTACTTC.

The V call is TRBV5-4, the J call TRBJ1-2; no definite D call. The CDR3 covers 14 residues. The V gene lost 2 bases and the J gene lost 6 bases, with 14 bases spanning the gap. Germline V lookup: CDR1 SGHNT, CDR2 YYREEE (reference sequence). The CDR3 is CASSFPNGPNGYTF. The CDR3 DNA reads as TGTGCCAGCAGCTTTCCTAACGGTCCCAATGGCTACACCTTC. The full variable domain, its missing parts supplied by reference TRBV5-4 and TRBJ1-2, is ETGVTQSPTHLIKTRGQQVTLRCSSQSGHNTVSWYQQALGQGPQFIFQYYREEENGRGNFPPRFSGLQFPNYSSELNVNALELDDSALYLCASSFPNGPNGYTFGSGTRLTVV.

The V gene is TRBV20-1, the J gene TRBJ2-1; no reliable D call. V was clipped by 1 base and J by 5 bases, with 3 bases between them. Germline loops: CDR1 DFQATT, CDR2 SNEGSKA (reference sequence). There are 11 residues in the CDR3. The CDR3 sequence is CSARADNEQFF. The CDR3 region has the DNA TGCAGTGCTAGAGCAGACAATGAGCAGTTCTTC.

This chain uses TRBV6-6 with TRBJ2-2; D is unclear. Germline assignment: CDR1 MNHNY and CDR2 SVGAGI (reference sequence). V was pared by 5 bases and J by 2 bases, with 3 bases between. This CDR3 spans 12 amino acids. This CDR3 reads CASSKNTGELFF. The CDR3, as DNA: TGTGCCAGCAGTAAAAACACCGGGGAGCTGTTTTTT.

This chain links TRBV19 with TRBJ2-1, with TRBD2 matching 9 bases. Germline loops: CDR1 LNHDA, CDR2 SQIVND (reference sequence). This CDR3 spans 16 amino acids. The trim removed 5 bases at V and 0 bases at J, leaving 5 bases unmatched. The CDR3 DNA sequence: TGTGCCAGTAGTCCTAGCGGGGCGGGCTCCTACAATGAGCAGTTCTTC. Its protein is CASSPSGAGSYNEQFF.

The chain employs TRBV27 and TRBJ1-2; 10 bases line up with TRBD1. With 1 base clipped from V and 8 bases from J, the junction kept 4 bases outside the gene matches. There are 14 residues in the CDR3. Germline V lookup: CDR1 MNHEY, CDR2 SMNVEV (reference sequence). The CDR3 protein is CASSLLGQGRGYTF. The CDR3 region has the DNA TGTGCCAGCAGTTTATTGGGACAGGGGAGAGGCTACACCTTC.